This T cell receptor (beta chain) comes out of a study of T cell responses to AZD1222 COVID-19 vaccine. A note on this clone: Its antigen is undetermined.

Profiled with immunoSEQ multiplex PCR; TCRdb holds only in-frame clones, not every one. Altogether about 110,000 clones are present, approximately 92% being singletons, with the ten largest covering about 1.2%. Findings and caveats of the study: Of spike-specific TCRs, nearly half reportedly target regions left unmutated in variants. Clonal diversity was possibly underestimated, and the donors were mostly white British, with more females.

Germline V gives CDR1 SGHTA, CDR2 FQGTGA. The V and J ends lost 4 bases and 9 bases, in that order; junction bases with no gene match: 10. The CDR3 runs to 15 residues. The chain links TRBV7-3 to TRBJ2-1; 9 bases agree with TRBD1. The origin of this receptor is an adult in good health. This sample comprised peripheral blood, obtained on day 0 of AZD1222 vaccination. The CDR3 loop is CASSSTGQGSAEQFF. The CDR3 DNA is TGTGCCAGCAGCTCAACGGGACAGGGCTCCGCTGAGCAGTTCTTC. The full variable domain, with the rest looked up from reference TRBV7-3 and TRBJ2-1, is GAGVSQTPSNKVTEKGKYVELRCDPISGHTALYWYRQSLGQGPEFLIYFQGTGAADDSGLPNDRFFAVRPEGSVSTLKIQRTERGDSAVYLCASSSTGQGSAEQFFGPGTRLTVL.